The T cell receptor beta chain described here comes from a study of spatial heterogeneity in lung cancer. For the study at large: Detection consistently captured more beta-chain sequences than alpha-chain sequences. Combinations of a unique TCR and a UMI were tallied in raw reads, and on average each appeared more than ten times.

This clonotype was detected a few times. The antigen is unknown. Time point noted: sample taken at primary tumor resection. Whole RNA was taken from tumor, nontumor lung or frozen PBMC; it was then sequenced unsorted. The roughly 66 donors had untreated early-stage non-small cell lung cancer. TCRdb analysed the 5' RACE reads with MiXCR anew, one entry per CDR3 protein. This sample has some 100,000 distinct CDR3 sequences, with around 12% found just once. Whole-study findings and limits: Blood carried ubiquitous expanded tumor TCRs more at resection than follow-up.

Germline V CDR1 and CDR2: LGHDT, YNNKEL (reference sequence). CDR3 length equals 16 residues. V lost 1 base, J lost 7 bases, and 17 bases lay in between. The receptor was isolated from a male donor with early-stage non-small cell lung cancer. The sample here was PBMCs, taken at surgery. The chain recombines TRBV3-1 with TRBJ2-1; TRBD2 is a possible D gene (7 bases). For the CDR3, the DNA is TGTGCCAGCAGCCAAGTGCTAGAGGGGGGGTTAAATGAGCAGTTCTTC. Protein product: CASSQVLEGGLNEQFF.